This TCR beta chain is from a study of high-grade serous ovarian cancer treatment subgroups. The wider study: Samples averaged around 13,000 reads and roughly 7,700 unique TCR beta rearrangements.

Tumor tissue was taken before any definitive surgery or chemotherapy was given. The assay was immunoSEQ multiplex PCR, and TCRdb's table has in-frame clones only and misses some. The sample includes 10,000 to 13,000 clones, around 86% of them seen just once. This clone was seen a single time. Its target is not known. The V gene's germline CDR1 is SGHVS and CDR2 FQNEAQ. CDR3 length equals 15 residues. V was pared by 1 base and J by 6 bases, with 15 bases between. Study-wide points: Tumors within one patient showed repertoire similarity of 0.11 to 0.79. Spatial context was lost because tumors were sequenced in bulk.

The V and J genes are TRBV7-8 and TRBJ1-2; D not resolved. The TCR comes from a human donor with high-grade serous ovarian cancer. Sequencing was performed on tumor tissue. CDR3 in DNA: TGTGCCAGCAGCTTAGTGGCTGCTAAGGAGGATGGCTACACCTTC. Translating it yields CASSLVAAKEDGYTF.